The 14 T cell receptor beta chains below were found in one sample sequenced in a study of T cell responses to AZD1222 COVID-19 vaccine. Libraries were prepared by immunoSEQ multiplex PCR; TCRdb keeps only in-frame clonotypes and omits some of them. The sample contains tens of thousands of clones, 65% to 90% of which appear only once. The starting material was peripheral blood, obtained on day 0 of AZD1222 vaccination. These receptors all come from an adult in good health.

The chain is built from TRBV12-3 or TRBV12-4 and TRBJ1-3, with D perhaps matching TRBD1 (5 bases). The V end lost 5 bases, the J end lost 5 bases, and 10 bases lay between the germline ends. The CDR3 sequence is 13 residues long. The CDR3 bases are TGTGCCAGCAGTAGTTGGGGGAGAAACACCATATATTTT. Translation: CASSSWGRNTIYF.

The chain joins TRBV9 to TRBJ2-1, with 9 bases identical to TRBD1. The CDR3 sequence is 14 residues long. V lost 6 bases, J lost 7 bases, and 8 bases stayed unmatched. The germline V gene has CDR1 SGDLS and CDR2 YYNGEE. The chain's CDR3 is CASTRGQGLNEQFF. The CDR3 region has the DNA TGTGCCAGCACCCGTGGACAGGGGCTGAATGAGCAGTTCTTC. Full variable domain (rest looked up from reference TRBV9 and TRBJ2-1): DSGVTQTPKHLITATGQRVTLRCSPRSGDLSVYWYQQSLDQGLQFLIQYYNGEERAKGNILERFSAQQFPDLHSELNLSSLELGDSALYFCASTRGQGLNEQFFGPGTRLTVL.

V is TRBV5-1 and J is TRBJ2-3; no definite D call. V dropped 0 bases and J dropped 3 bases, with 8 bases sitting between them. There are 14 residues in the CDR3. Per the germline V gene, CDR1 is SGHRS and CDR2 is YFSETQ. The CDR3 coding sequence is TGCGCCAGCAGCTTGGTAGGAGTGACAGATACGCAGTATTTT. Protein sequence: CASSLVGVTDTQYF.

Comment on this clone: A read error may produce the germline difference seen at one junction end. The chain links TRBV5-6 to TRBJ2-1; perhaps TRBD2 as D (5 bases). The CDR3 is 14 amino acids. Germline CDR1 reads SGHDT; CDR2 reads YYEEEE. The CDR3 sequence: CVSSFGISYNEQFF. The CDR3 DNA is TGTGTCAGCAGCTTCGGGATCTCCTACAATGAGCAGTTCTTC. The whole variable domain, filled in from reference TRBV5-6 and TRBJ2-1, reads DAGVTQSPTHLIKTRGQQVTLRCSPKSGHDTVSWYQQALGQGPQFIFQYYEEEERQRGNFPDRFSGHQFPNYSSELNVNALLLGDSALYLCVSSFGISYNEQFFGPGTRLTVL.

In DNA form, the CDR3 reads TGTGCCAGCAGTTTATGGGGGGCTGGGGCCAACGTCCTGACTTTC. As protein: CASSLWGAGANVLTF. The V call is TRBV28, the J call TRBJ2-6, with D possibly being TRBD1 or TRBD2 (5 bases each). V lost 0 bases, J lost 2 bases, and 5 bases lay in between. Germline lookup yields CDR1 MDHEN and CDR2 SYDVKM. The CDR3 runs 15 residues.

V gene TRBV28 combines with J gene TRBJ1-2; D remains ambiguous. V was pared by 2 bases and J by 4 bases, with 5 bases between. Germline CDR1 is MDHEN and CDR2 is SYDVKM. The CDR3 sequence is 12 residues long. CDR3 DNA sequence: TGTGCCAGCAGTTTAACCCTCTATGGCTACACCTTC. This gives the protein CASSLTLYGYTF.

This sequence joins TRBV10-3 and TRBJ2-5, with 11 positions matching TRBD2. This CDR3 region has 16 residues. Germline assignment: CDR1 ENHRY and CDR2 SYGVKD. With V trimmed by 11 bases and J by 2 bases, 13 bases remained unmatched. The CDR3 DNA is TGTGCCTCAACCCGCGGAACTAGCGGGGGACAAGAGACCCAGTACTTC. Translation: CASTRGTSGGQETQYF.

V and J are TRBV28 and TRBJ2-7; 7 bases are a match to TRBD1. Germline CDR1 MDHEN, CDR2 SYDVKM. J was trimmed by 9 bases and V by 6 bases; bases with no gene match: 11. The CDR3 loop spans 13 amino acids. The CDR3 spells CASRETGRFAQYF. CDR3 coding DNA: TGTGCCAGCAGAGAGACAGGGCGGTTCGCGCAGTACTTC. Drawing the rest from reference TRBV28 and TRBJ2-7, the complete variable domain is DVKVTQSSRYLVKRTGEKVFLECVQDMDHENMFWYRQDPGLGLRLIYFSYDVKMKEKGDIPEGYSVSREKKERFSLILESASTNQTSMYLCASRETGRFAQYFGPGTRLTVT.

Only a few counts were recorded for this clone. J is TRBJ2-7 and V is TRBV5-1; TRBD1 aligns across 10 bases. V trimming: 5 bases; J trimming: 3 bases; junction bases outside the gene matches: 5. CDR1 and CDR2 (germline): SGHRS, YFSETQ. The CDR3 has 14 amino acids. DNA for the CDR3: TGCGCCAGCAGTTGGGGGGACAGGGGCTACGAGCAGTACTTC. It yields the protein CASSWGDRGYEQYF.

This chain links TRBV5-6 with TRBJ1-1, with D unclear. The CDR3 consists of 15 residues. Germline V gene lookup returns CDR1 SGHDT and CDR2 YYEEEE. V lost 1 base to trimming and J lost 2 bases, with 12 bases between them. CDR3 in DNA: TGTGCCAGCAGCTTGTTGGCGCGGACCAACACTGAAGCTTTCTTT. It encodes CASSLLARTNTEAFF.

The chain links TRBV25-1 to TRBJ2-7; D gene unclear. Between the trimmed V and J ends, which lost 2 bases and 4 bases, there was a span of 9 bases. Germline CDR1 and CDR2: MGHDK and SYGVNS. The CDR3 sequence is 13 residues long. The CDR3 reads CASSEPGLYEQYF. CDR3 DNA sequence: TGTGCCAGCAGTGAACCGGGCTTGTACGAGCAGTACTTC.

J is TRBJ2-3 and V is TRBV30; 7 positions match TRBD2. The CDR3 consists of 15 residues. V trimming: 3 bases; J trimming: 1 base; junction bases outside the gene matches: 7. Per germline, CDR1 GTSNPN and CDR2 SVGIG (reference sequence). In DNA, the CDR3 is TGTGCCTGGAGCGCTGGGAGCGGGGGCACAGATACGCAGTATTTT. Its translation is CAWSAGSGGTDTQYF.

V and J are TRBV19 and TRBJ1-1; 7 bases line up with TRBD1. The CDR3 has 17 residues. V shed 5 bases and J 0 bases; nucleotides not matched to a gene: 12. Germline lookup yields CDR1 LNHDA and CDR2 SQIVND (reference sequence). CDR3 sequence (DNA): TGTGCCAGTAGTCCAAGACAGGGTCGGTGGGTGAACACTGAAGCTTTCTTT. Protein: CASSPRQGRWVNTEAFF.

This chain links TRBV29-1 with TRBJ1-3, with 7 bases matching TRBD1. The CDR3 loop spans 13 amino acids. Germline V gives CDR1 SQVTM, CDR2 ANQGSEA. Losses at the gene ends were 6 bases for V and 3 bases for J; bases not matched to a gene: 5. The CDR3 DNA sequence: TGCAGCGTAACTACAGGGGTTGGAAACACCATATATTTT. This encodes CSVTTGVGNTIYF.